The next 4 T cell receptor beta chains were all read from a single sample in a study of T-cell memory formation after mild COVID-19. Using its own MiXCR run on the 5' RACE reads, TCRdb lists one record per CDR3 protein. The sample has 140,000 to 150,000 distinct CDR3 sequences, roughly 24% seen once; the top ten hold approximately 25%. Sequenced input: PBMCs or a T cell subset sorted from them (not recorded which). The origin of the receptors is an adult woman who had mild COVID-19 (a few samples of this study predate the infection). Cell type and time point are not known.

The rearrangement uses TRBV7-9 and TRBJ2-7; a possible D gene is TRBD1 (5 bases). Germline V gene data show CDR1 as SEHNR and CDR2 as FQNEAQ (reference sequence). This CDR3 comprises 14 residues. The ends were cut back, 9 bases at V and 3 bases at J, with 18 bases in the middle. Here the CDR3 reads CASIRVGDSYEQYF. DNA of the CDR3: TGTGCCAGTATAAGGGTGGGCGACAGCTACGAGCAGTACTTC.

This clonotype was picked up a small number of times. V is TRBV29-1 and J is TRBJ2-5, with D possibly being TRBD1 (6 bases). V lost 3 bases, J lost 4 bases, and 15 bases lay in between. There are 14 residues in the CDR3. Germline CDR1 SQVTM, CDR2 ANQGSEA. The CDR3 DNA sequence: TGCAGCGTTGAGGGGGCAGGGAGCGGAGAGACCCAGTACTTC. It codes for CSVEGAGSGETQYF.

The rearrangement links TRBV10-3 to TRBJ2-5; 12 bases are a match to TRBD2. Germline values: CDR1 ENHRY, CDR2 SYGVKD. J was trimmed by 3 bases and V by 6 bases; bases with no gene match: 5. The CDR3 is 15 amino acids. CDR3: CAISPWTSGEETQYF. The CDR3 DNA reads TGTGCCATCAGCCCTTGGACTAGCGGGGAAGAGACCCAGTACTTC.

The J gene is TRBJ2-5, the V gene TRBV20-1, with TRBD2 matching 8 bases. The CDR3 runs to 18 residues. Germline CDR1 reads DFQATT; CDR2 reads SNEGSKA (reference sequence). V was pared by 0 bases and J by 3 bases, with 15 bases of the junction left unmatched. As DNA, the CDR3 is TGCAGTGCTAGAGACCCTTTGTCAAGCGGGAGAATTAAAGAGACCCAGTACTTC. It is translated as CSARDPLSSGRIKETQYF.